This paragraph covers one T cell receptor beta chain sequence. Its specific antigen is unknown. No base-level quality is on record; no much larger clone is a single base apart. Explained via the paper, the time point label denotes: baseline before first vaccination. Vaccinee samples came from UK trials COV001 and COV002, including a single-blind randomized controlled phase 2/3 trial of AZD1222 (ChAdOx1 nCoV-19) in healthy adults. For TCRbeta chain sequencing, PBMC samples from trial participants were taken at day 0 and at day 28 after the second dose. These data are taken from a study of T cell responses to AZD1222 COVID-19 vaccine listed by TCRdb under 2021. As for the study more broadly: AZD1222 recipients given second doses at about 4 weeks or at about 12 weeks were pooled, since spike-specific TCR depth and breadth were not found to differ between the two schedules. TCR sequencing was performed for roughly 250 trial participants, of whom roughly 200 were given two doses of AZD1222 and approximately 25 were given two doses of MenACWY control vaccine. Trial participants were enrolled by age into subgroups of 18-55, 56-69 and 70-plus years, and around 140, 26 and 57 TCR-sequenced participants, respectively, were included in these subgroups. The full study reports these points: After two AZD1222 doses, spike-specific TCR breadth and depth were significantly higher than at day 0 and than in MenACWY recipients. Reportedly, close to half of the unique spike-specific TCRs recognized epitopes lying outside the regions that are mutated in the B.1.351 and B.1.1.7 variants. The vaccine-associated CD4 TCRs covered the entire spike protein, and the dominant responses fell in regions 160-218 and 743-854. The 56-69-year group was small, and its depth increase did not reach significance, likely because of low power. Conclusions about previously exposed vaccinees were limited because only six AZD1222 recipients were SARS-CoV-2 seropositive at baseline. No day 14 peak-response samples were available, so repertoires were characterized only after the peak T cell response. Participants were mostly white British, with more females than males. The authors suggested clonal diversity may have been underestimated.

The CDR3 regions of human TCRbeta chains were subjected to immunosequencing. In the original analysis: Repertoire TCRs were matched against a reference library of SARS-CoV-2-specific TCRs generated with the MIRA antigen-specificity platform. Breadth meant the fraction of unique TCRs that were SARS-CoV-2-associated, whereas depth meant the fraction of total T cells that were SARS-CoV-2-associated. Each spike-specific TCR was assigned to its reactive spike region and to a CD4 or CD8 class using the MIRA data. Log10-transformed breadth and depth values were compared by one-way ANOVA with Sidak's multiple comparisons tests. TCRdb holds this immuneACCESS table with in-frame rearrangements only. Some clones are missing; in checked studies, unresolved V genes explain under half, and the rest has no known cause. The V and J calls and the clone size are those of that table, but D and trimming were determined from the DNA. The sample yields about 120,000 clones; about 90% were counted once. The ten biggest clones cover 8% to 9.5% of the sample.

V is shortened by 5 bases, J by 3 bases, and the region joining them spans 13 bases. Including the terminal cysteine and phenylalanine, the CDR3 comprises 15 residues. Solely the CDR3 DNA is kept, with 45 bases framed from the first base. In the germline V gene, CDR1 corresponds to MDHEN and CDR2 to SYDVKM. The chain couples TRBV28 to TRBJ2-2; the D region possibly corresponds to TRBD1 (6 bases align). This receptor was obtained from an adult in good health. The sample consisted of peripheral blood, taken on day 0 of AZD1222 vaccination. The nucleotide sequence reads as follows: TGTGCCAGCAGTCACCAGGGACATCACACCGGGGAGCTGTTTTTT. Translation gives CASSHQGHHTGELFF.